The TCR beta chain described here comes from a study of vaccination and CD4 T cells after COVID-19. For the study at large: The study enrolled six male and four female convalescents, two of whom were Hispanic. The study drew post-COVID samples a median roughly 100 days after diagnosis (range 35 to 161). The interval from dose two to post-vaccine sampling had a median of approximately 73 days, and it ranged from 14 to 241.

Stated treatment: roughly 10-day PBMC culture with coronavirus spike peptide pools or control peptides (ViraFEST assay). Study findings and constraints: Spike mono-reactive status applied to 304 of 307 vaccine-specific clones in convalescent patients.

As to this clonotype: What it binds is unknown.

The V and J ends lost 4 bases and 5 bases respectively, with 18 bases between them. Looked up from germline, CDR1 is DFQATT and CDR2 is SNEGSKA (reference sequence). CDR3 length equals 15 residues. At the Johns Hopkins FTIC core, DNA taken from cultured CD4+ T cells was sequenced by way of the Oncomine TCR Beta short-read assay. TCRdb reanalysed the PCR reads using MiXCR and keeps one entry per CDR3 protein. The sample holds tens of thousands of distinct CDR3 sequences, about 59% seen once. Material: CD4+ T cells from blood, cultured in vitro. This receptor was identified in a human donor who had recovered from COVID-19. The chain has TRBV20-1 and TRBJ2-1, with D perhaps matching TRBD1 or TRBD2 (5 bases each). CDR3 residues: CSANRDERLHNEQFF. CDR3 bases: TGCAGTGCTAACCGGGACGAGAGGCTTCACAATGAGCAGTTCTTC.